The T cell receptor beta chain described here comes from a study of shared clonotypes between healthy human individuals. Only a few counts were recorded for this clone. Germline V gene data show CDR1 as MDHEN and CDR2 as SYDVKM. The CDR3 extends over 14 amino acids. V lost 2 bases and J 4 bases, leaving 11 bases between the germline ends. Assay runs were performed at deep level. TCRdb's copy holds only in-frame clones and misses some; the assay was immunoSEQ multiplex PCR. The sample shows hundreds of thousands of clones, 76% of them seen only once. Input material: PBMCs. This sequence joins TRBV28 and TRBJ1-2; D is possibly TRBD1 (5 bases). This TCR came from a middle-aged woman in good health. Some clones in this sample may be carry-over from other donors' samples. The CDR3 is CASSLPGTVYGYTF. CDR3 DNA: TGTGCCAGCAGTTTACCCGGGACGGTCTATGGCTACACCTTC.